One sample yielded the 9 T cell receptor beta chains listed below, sequenced in a study of cytomegalovirus exposure and HLA in healthy donors. Primers included in the PCR were 60 Vbeta and 13 Jbeta primers. Sequenced by immunoSEQ multiplex PCR; TCRdb stores in-frame clones only, minus some. This sample has approximately 130,000 clones, with about 76% found just once. Sequencing input: PBMCs. These receptors came from a woman aged 40 to 50 in good health and CMV-seronegative.

To note about this clone: One junction end disagrees with the germline gene, perhaps due to a read error. The rearrangement joins TRBV7-9 to TRBJ2-1; D may be TRBD2 (5 bases). The CDR3 extends over 17 amino acids. Germline assignment: CDR1 SEHNR and CDR2 FQNEAQ (reference sequence). DNA of the CDR3: TGTTCCAGCAGCCCCCCACTGAGCGGTGGTCTTTTGAATGAGCAGTTCTTC. It yields the protein CSSSPPLSGGLLNEQFF.

The chain couples TRBV13 to TRBJ2-2, with D maybe TRBD2 (5 bases). Germline assignment: CDR1 PRHDT and CDR2 FYEKMQ (reference sequence). The germline V and J ends were trimmed by 2 bases and 4 bases, with 11 bases remaining between them. The CDR3 has 15 amino acids. CDR3 amino acids: CASSLPGLTTGELFF. In DNA form, the CDR3 reads TGTGCCAGCAGCTTACCCGGACTCACCACCGGGGAGCTGTTTTTT.

This clone was recorded once. The chain uses TRBV6-1 and TRBJ2-7, with 10 bases lining up with TRBD2. Germline loops: CDR1 MNHNS, CDR2 SASEGT. This CDR3 has 14 amino acids. V lost 5 bases to trimming and J lost 6 bases; unmatched junction nucleotides: 7. The CDR3 nucleotides read TGTGCCAGCAGTATTAGCGGGGGGTCTAGCGAGCAGTACTTC. Residues: CASSISGGSSEQYF.

The chain uses TRBV5-1 and TRBJ2-5, with 8 positions matching TRBD1. V was clipped by 4 bases and J by 5 bases; unmatched bases: 10. The germline gives CDR1 SGHRS, CDR2 YFSETQ. The CDR3 consists of 15 residues. This chain's CDR3 is CASSTDRARGETQYF. The CDR3 DNA sequence: TGCGCCAGCAGCACGGACAGGGCTCGGGGGGAGACCCAGTACTTC.

In its sample, this clone was seen once. The chain combines TRBV7-2 with TRBJ1-1, with D perhaps matching TRBD1 (5 bases). This CDR3 has 16 amino acids. The germline V and J ends were trimmed by 5 bases and 1 base, with 17 bases remaining between them. Germline assignment: CDR1 SGHTA and CDR2 FQGNSA. The CDR3 is CASSITPDTWNTEAFF. Written as DNA, the CDR3 is TGTGCCAGCAGCATCACCCCGGACACCTGGAACACTGAAGCTTTCTTT.

The V call is TRBV6-5, the J call TRBJ2-1, with D possibly matching TRBD1 (7 bases). CDR3 length equals 16 residues. Germline loops: CDR1 MNHEY, CDR2 SVGAGI. V shed 4 bases and J shed 1 base, with 14 bases lying between them. The CDR3 reads CASSFMTGRSYNEQFF. CDR3 bases: TGTGCCAGCAGTTTTATGACAGGGAGGTCCTACAATGAGCAGTTCTTC.

The chain recombines TRBV4-1 with TRBJ2-1, with 11 bases aligning to TRBD2. With V trimmed by 0 bases and J by 4 bases, 5 bases remained unmatched. This CDR3 is built from 17 residues. CDR1 and CDR2 from the germline V gene are MGHRA and YSYEKL. CDR3 amino acids: CASSQDSGGAFYNEQFF. CDR3 nucleotide sequence: TGCGCCAGCAGCCAAGATAGCGGGGGGGCCTTTTACAATGAGCAGTTCTTC.

The J gene is TRBJ1-1, the V gene TRBV5-4; D is possibly TRBD1 (6 bases). CDR3 length: 16 residues. In germline, CDR1 is SGHNT, CDR2 YYREEE (reference sequence). With 5 bases removed from V and 0 bases from J, the gap between germline ends came to 17 bases. The CDR3 bases are TGTGCCAGCAGTGGGGACGGGACACACCTGAACACTGAAGCTTTCTTT. It yields the protein CASSGDGTHLNTEAFF. Together with reference TRBV5-4 and TRBJ1-1, the CDR3 gives the full variable domain: ETGVTQSPTHLIKTRGQQVTLRCSSQSGHNTVSWYQQALGQGPQFIFQYYREEENGRGNFPPRFSGLQFPNYSSELNVNALELDDSALYLCASSGDGTHLNTEAFFGQGTRLTVV.

The chain joins TRBV30 to TRBJ1-2, with D unclear. Trimming shortened V by 3 bases and J by 4 bases, and 15 bases separated the two germline ends. The CDR3 runs 14 residues. The germline V gene has CDR1 GTSNPN and CDR2 SVGIG (reference sequence). The CDR3 region has the DNA TGTGCCTGGAGCGGAGGCATGGTTGCCTATGGCTACACCTTC. Protein sequence: CAWSGGMVAYGYTF. The full variable domain, in which reference TRBV30 and TRBJ1-2 provide the parts outside the CDR3, is SQTIHQWPATLVQPVGSPLSLECTVEGTSNPNLYWYRQAAGRGLQLLFYSVGIGQISSEVPQNLSASRPQDRQFILSSKKLLLSDSGFYLCAWSGGMVAYGYTFGSGTRLTVV.